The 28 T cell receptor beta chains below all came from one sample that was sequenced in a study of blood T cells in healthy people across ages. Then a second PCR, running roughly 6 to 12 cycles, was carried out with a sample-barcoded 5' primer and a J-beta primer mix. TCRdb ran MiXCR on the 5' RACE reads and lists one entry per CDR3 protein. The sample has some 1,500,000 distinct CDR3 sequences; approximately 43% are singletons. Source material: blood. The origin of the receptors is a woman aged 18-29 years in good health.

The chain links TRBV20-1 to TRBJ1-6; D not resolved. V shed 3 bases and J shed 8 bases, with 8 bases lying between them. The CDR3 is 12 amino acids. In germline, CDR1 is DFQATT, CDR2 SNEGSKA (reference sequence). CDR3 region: CSARLPDSPLHF. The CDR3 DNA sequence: TGCAGTGCTAGGTTGCCGGATTCACCCCTCCACTTT.

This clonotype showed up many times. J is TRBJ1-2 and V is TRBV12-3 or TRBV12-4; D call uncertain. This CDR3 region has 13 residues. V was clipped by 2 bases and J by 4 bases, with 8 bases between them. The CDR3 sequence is CASSLQQPYGYTF. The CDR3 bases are TGTGCCAGCAGTTTACAGCAGCCCTATGGCTACACCTTC.

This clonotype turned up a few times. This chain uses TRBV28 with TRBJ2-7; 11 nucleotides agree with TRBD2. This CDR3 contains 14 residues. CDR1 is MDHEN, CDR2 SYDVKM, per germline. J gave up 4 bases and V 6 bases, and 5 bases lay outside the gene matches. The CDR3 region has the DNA TGTGCCAGCAGCCCGGGACTAGCGGAGTACGAGCAGTACTTC. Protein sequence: CASSPGLAEYEQYF.

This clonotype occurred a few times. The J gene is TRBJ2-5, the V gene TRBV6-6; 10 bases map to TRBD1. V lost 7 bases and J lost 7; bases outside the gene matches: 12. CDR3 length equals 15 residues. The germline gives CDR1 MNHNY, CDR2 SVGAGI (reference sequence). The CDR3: CASNPGQGIAGTQYF. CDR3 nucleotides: TGTGCCAGCAACCCGGGACAGGGGATAGCGGGGACCCAGTACTTC.

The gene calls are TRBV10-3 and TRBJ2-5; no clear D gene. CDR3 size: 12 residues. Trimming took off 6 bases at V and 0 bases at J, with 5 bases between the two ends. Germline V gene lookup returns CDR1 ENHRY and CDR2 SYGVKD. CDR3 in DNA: TGTGCCATCAGCAGAAACCAAGAGACCCAGTACTTC. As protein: CAISRNQETQYF.

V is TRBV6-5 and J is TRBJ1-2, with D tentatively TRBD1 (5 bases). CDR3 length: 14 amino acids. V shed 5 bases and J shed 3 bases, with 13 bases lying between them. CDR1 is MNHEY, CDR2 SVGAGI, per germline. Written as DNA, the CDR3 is TGTGCCAGCAGTGATGAGGGACTGGACTATGGCTACACCTTC. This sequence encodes CASSDEGLDYGYTF.

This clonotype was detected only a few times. The CDR3 sequence: CASSTWRDTQYF. The DNA for the CDR3 is TGTGCCAGCAGTACCTGGAGGGATACGCAGTATTTT. This rearrangement joins TRBV6-2 or TRBV6-3 to TRBJ2-3; D possibly corresponds to TRBD2 (5 bases). The CDR3 covers 12 residues. The germline V gene has CDR1 MNHEY and CDR2 SVGEGT. V dropped 5 bases and J dropped 6 bases, with 9 bases sitting between them.

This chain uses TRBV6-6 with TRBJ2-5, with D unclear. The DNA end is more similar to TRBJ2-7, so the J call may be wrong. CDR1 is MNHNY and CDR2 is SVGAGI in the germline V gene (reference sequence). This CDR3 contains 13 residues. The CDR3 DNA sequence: TGTGCCAGCACTTCTCCCGCCAGCTACGAGCAGTACTTC. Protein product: CASTSPASYEQYF.

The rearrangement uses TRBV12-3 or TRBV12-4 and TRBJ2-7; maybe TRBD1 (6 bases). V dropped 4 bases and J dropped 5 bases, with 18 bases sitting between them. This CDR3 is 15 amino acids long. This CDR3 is CASSYLQGGANEQYF. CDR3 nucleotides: TGTGCCAGCAGTTACTTACAGGGCGGTGCAAACGAGCAGTACTTC.

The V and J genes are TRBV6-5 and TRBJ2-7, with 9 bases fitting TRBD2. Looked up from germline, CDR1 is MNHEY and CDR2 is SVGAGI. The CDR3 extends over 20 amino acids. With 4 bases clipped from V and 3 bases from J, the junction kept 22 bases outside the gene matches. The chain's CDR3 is CASSSAKGGRAHFICYEQYF. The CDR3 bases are TGTGCCAGCAGTTCGGCCAAGGGCGGGAGGGCCCACTTCATTTGCTACGAGCAGTACTTC.

Written as DNA, the CDR3 is TGTGCCAGCAGCTTACTCTCTGGGACGGCGAACACTGAAGCTTTCTTT. As protein: CASSLLSGTANTEAFF. The V call is TRBV11-2, the J call TRBJ1-1, with D perhaps TRBD1 (5 bases). The V gene's germline CDR1 is SGHAT and CDR2 FQNNGV. This CDR3 spans 16 amino acids. The V and J ends lost 2 bases and 1 base respectively, with 14 bases between them.

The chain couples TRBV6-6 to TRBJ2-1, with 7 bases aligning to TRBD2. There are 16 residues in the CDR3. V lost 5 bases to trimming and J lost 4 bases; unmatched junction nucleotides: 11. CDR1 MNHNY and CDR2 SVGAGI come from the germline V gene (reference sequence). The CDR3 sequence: CASSPFVGGRYNEQFF. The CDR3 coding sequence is TGTGCCAGCAGTCCGTTTGTGGGCGGGAGATACAATGAGCAGTTCTTC.

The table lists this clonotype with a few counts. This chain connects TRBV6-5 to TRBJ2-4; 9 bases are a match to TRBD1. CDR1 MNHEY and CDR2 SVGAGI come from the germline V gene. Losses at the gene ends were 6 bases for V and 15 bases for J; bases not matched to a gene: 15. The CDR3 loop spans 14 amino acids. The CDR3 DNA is TGTGCCAGCAGAACTTCAGGACAGGGGAGGAATCTGTACTTC. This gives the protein CASRTSGQGRNLYF.

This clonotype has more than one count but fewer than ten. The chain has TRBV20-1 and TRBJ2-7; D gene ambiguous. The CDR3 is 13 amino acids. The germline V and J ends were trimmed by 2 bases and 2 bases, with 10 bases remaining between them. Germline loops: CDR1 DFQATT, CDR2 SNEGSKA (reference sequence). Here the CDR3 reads CSARMVGTYEQYF. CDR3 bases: TGCAGTGCTAGAATGGTGGGAACCTACGAGCAGTACTTC.

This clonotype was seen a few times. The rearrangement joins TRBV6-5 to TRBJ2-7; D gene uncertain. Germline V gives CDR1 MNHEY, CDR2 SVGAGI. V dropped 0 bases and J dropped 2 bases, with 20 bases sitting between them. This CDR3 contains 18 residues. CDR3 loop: CASSYSRKEPYKTYEQYF. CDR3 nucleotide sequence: TGTGCCAGCAGTTACTCGAGGAAAGAGCCGTATAAAACCTACGAGCAGTACTTC.

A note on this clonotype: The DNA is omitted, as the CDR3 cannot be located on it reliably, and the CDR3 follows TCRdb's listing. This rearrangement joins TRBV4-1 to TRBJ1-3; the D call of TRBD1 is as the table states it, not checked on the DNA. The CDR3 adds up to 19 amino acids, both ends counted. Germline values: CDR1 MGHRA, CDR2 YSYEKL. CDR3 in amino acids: CASSLQGGRSVGSGNTTYF.

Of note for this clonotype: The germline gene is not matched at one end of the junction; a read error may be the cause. As DNA, the CDR3 is TGTGCCGGCAGCTTAGGGGGTGCGGGGCACACAGATACGCAGTATTTT. Its protein product is CAGSLGGAGHTDTQYF. The genes are TRBV7-2 and TRBJ2-3; perhaps D is TRBD1 or TRBD2 (6 bases each). CDR3 length: 16 residues. Germline V gene sequence: CDR1 SGHTA, CDR2 FQGNSA.

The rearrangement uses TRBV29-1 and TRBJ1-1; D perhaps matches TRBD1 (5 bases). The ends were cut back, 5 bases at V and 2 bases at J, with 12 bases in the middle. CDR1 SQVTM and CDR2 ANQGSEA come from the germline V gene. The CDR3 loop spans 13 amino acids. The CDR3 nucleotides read TGCAGCGTTTTAGTGAGGGGAAACACTGAAGCTTTCTTT. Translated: CSVLVRGNTEAFF.

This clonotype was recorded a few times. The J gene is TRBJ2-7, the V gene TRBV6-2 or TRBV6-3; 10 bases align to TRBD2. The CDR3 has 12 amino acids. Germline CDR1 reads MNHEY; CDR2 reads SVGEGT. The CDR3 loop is CATSLAGNEQYF. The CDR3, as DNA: TGTGCTACCTCACTAGCGGGAAACGAGCAGTACTTC.

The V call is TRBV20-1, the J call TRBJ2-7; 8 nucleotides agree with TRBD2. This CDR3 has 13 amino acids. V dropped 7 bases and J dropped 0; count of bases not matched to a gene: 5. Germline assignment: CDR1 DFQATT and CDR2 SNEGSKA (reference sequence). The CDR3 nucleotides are TGCAGTGGTCAGAGCGGGAGCTCCTACGAGCAGTACTTC. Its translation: CSGQSGSSYEQYF.

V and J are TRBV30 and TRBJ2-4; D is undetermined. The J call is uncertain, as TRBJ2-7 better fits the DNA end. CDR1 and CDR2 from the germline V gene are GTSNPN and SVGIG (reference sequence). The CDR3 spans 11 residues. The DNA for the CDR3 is TGTGCCTGGAGCGTCCTCACCGAGCAGTACTTC. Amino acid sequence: CAWSVLTEQYF.

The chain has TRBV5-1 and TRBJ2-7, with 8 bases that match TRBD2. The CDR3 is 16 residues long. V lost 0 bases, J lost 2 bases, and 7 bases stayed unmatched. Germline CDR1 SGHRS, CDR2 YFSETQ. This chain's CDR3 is CASSLAGTSGTYEQYF. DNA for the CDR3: TGCGCCAGCAGCTTGGCCGGGACTAGTGGGACCTACGAGCAGTACTTC. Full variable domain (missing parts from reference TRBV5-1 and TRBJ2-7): KAGVTQTPRYLIKTRGQQVTLSCSPISGHRSVSWYQQTPGQGLQFLFEYFSETQRNKGNFPGRFSGRQFSNSRSEMNVSTLELGDSALYLCASSLAGTSGTYEQYFGPGTRLTVT.

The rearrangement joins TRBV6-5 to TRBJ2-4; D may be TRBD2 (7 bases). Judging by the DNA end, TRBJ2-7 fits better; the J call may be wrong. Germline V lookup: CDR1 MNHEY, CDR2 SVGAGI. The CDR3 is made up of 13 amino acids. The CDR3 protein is CASSMGGGYEQYF. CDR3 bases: TGTGCCAGCAGTATGGGAGGGGGGTACGAGCAGTACTTC.

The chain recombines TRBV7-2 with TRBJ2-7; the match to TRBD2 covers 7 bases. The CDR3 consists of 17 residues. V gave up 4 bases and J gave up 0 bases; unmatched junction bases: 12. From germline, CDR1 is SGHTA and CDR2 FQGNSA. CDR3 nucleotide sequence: TGTGCCAGCAGCTCCTGGTCTAGCGGTTTAAGCTCCTACGAGCAGTACTTC. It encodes CASSSWSSGLSSYEQYF.

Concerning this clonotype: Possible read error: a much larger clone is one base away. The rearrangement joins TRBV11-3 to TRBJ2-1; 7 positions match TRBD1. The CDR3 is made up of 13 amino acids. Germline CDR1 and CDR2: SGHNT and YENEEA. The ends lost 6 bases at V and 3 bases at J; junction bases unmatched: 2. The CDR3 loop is CASSDRDYNEQFF. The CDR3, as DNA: TGTGCCAGCAGTGACAGGGACTACAATGAGCAGTTCTTC.

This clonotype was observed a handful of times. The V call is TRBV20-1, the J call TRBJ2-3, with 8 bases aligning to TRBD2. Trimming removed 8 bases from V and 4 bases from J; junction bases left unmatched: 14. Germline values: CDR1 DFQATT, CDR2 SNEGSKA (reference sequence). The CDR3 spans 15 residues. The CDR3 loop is CSLSPLAGGPDTQYF. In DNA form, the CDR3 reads TGCAGTCTTTCTCCGCTGGCGGGGGGCCCAGATACGCAGTATTTT.

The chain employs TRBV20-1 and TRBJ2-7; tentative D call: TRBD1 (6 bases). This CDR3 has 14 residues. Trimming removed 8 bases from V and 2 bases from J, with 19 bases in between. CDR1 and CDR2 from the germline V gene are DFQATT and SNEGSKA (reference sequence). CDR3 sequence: CSSTRDTTPYEQYF. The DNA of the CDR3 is TGCAGTTCTACCCGGGACACGACTCCCTACGAGCAGTACTTC.

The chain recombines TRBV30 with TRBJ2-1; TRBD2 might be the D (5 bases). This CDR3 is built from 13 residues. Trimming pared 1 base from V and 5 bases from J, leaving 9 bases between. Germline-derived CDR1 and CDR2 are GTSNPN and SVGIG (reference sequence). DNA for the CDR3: TGTGCCTGGAGTGATGTCGGGAACAATGAGCAGTTCTTC. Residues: CAWSDVGNNEQFF. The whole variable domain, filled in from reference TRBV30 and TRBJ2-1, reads SQTIHQWPATLVQPVGSPLSLECTVEGTSNPNLYWYRQAAGRGLQLLFYSVGIGQISSEVPQNLSASRPQDRQFILSSKKLLLSDSGFYLCAWSDVGNNEQFFGPGTRLTVL.